A selection of T cell receptor beta chains follows, all from one sample in a study of blood T cell repertoires in COVID-19. Only in-frame clones appear in the TCRdb table, and some are missing; sequencing was by immunoSEQ multiplex PCR. The sample lists some 120,000 clones, approximately 80% occurring once. Sequencing used peripheral blood. These receptors all stem from an elderly man with acute or convalescent COVID-19. The CDR3 runs from the conserved cysteine through the conserved F or W. The D gene is left open where the match is weak. A row's size may be missing; if present it is once, few, many or a size class.

J gene	D gene	clone size	V gene	CDR3 protein	CDR3 DNA
TRBJ1-3	-	-	TRBV7-2	CASSLDRAGNTIYF	TGTGCCAGCAGCTTAGACAGGGCTGGAAACACCATATATTTT
TRBJ2-2	-	-	TRBV7-9	CASSLGQGILRTGELFF	TGTGCCAGCAGCTTAGGGCAGGGGATCTTACGCACCGGGGAGCTGTTTTTT
TRBJ1-4	TRBD1	-	TRBV2	CASRKTGATNEKLFF	TGTGCCAGCAGGAAGACAGGGGCAACTAATGAAAAACTGTTTTTT
TRBJ2-7	-	-	TRBV9	CASSVGAGASYEQYF	TGTGCCAGCAGCGTAGGGGCGGGGGCGTCCTACGAGCAGTACTTC
TRBJ1-2	TRBD1	-	TRBV30	CAWRGSEQGHYGYTF	TGTGCCTGGAGGGGTTCGGAACAGGGGCACTATGGCTACACCTTC
TRBJ2-7	-	-	TRBV2	CASSGSSHEQYF	TGTGCCAGCAGTGGATCTAGCCACGAGCAGTACTTC
TRBJ1-4	-	-	TRBV3-1/TRBV3-2	CASSPRGREKLFF	TGTGCCAGCAGCCCTAGGGGCCGTGAAAAACTGTTTTTT
TRBJ2-1	-	-	TRBV10-3	CAISGHTQRDEQFF	TGTGCCATCAGTGGCCACACCCAGCGGGATGAGCAGTTCTTC
TRBJ1-2	-	once	TRBV7-2	CASSLEQGRLGYTF	TGTGCCAGCAGCTTAGAGCAGGGCCGCCTGGGGTACACCTTC
TRBJ2-7	-	once	TRBV5-1	CASSLGIEANEQYF	TGCGCCAGCAGCTTGGGAATCGAGGCGAACGAGCAGTACTTC
TRBJ1-1	-	-	TRBV7-9	CASSLAGRGTEAFF	TGTGCCAGCAGCTTAGCAGGGAGGGGGACTGAAGCTTTCTTT
TRBJ1-1	-	-	TRBV12-3/TRBV12-4	CASSTQGFTEAFF	TGTGCCAGCAGTACACAGGGATTCACTGAAGCTTTCTTT
TRBJ2-7	TRBD1	-	TRBV24-1	CATSENRQGSYEQYF	TGTGCCACCAGTGAAAATAGACAGGGGTCCTACGAGCAGTACTTC
TRBJ2-1	-	-	TRBV7-9	CASSPRTFSSYNEQFF	TGTGCCAGCAGCCCCCGGACATTCAGCTCCTACAATGAGCAGTTCTTC
TRBJ2-3	TRBD2	-	TRBV7-8	CASSPQSGGFASTDTQYF	TGTGCCAGCAGCCCCCAAAGCGGGGGCTTCGCTAGCACAGATACGCAGTATTTT
TRBJ2-3	TRBD2	-	TRBV12-3/TRBV12-4	CASSLGLEVKYF	TGTGCCAGCAGCCTAGGACTAGAGGTCAAGTATTTT
TRBJ2-5	-	-	TRBV29-1	CSVVRVQGPRETQYF	TGCAGCGTTGTACGCGTTCAGGGTCCCCGTGAGACCCAGTACTTC
TRBJ2-1	-	-	TRBV9	CASSATTGSYNEQFF	TGTGCCAGCAGCGCAACCACAGGGTCCTACAATGAGCAGTTCTTC
TRBJ1-4	-	-	TRBV9	CASTRGVGWGEKLFF	TGTGCCAGCACCCGGGGTGTGGGGTGGGGTGAAAAACTGTTTTTT
TRBJ1-5	-	-	TRBV30	CAWSEDLSNQPQHF	TGTGCCTGGAGTGAGGACTTAAGCAATCAGCCCCAGCATTTT
TRBJ2-5	TRBD2	-	TRBV2	CASRAGWGIQETQYF	TGTGCCAGCAGAGCGGGGTGGGGCATACAAGAGACCCAGTACTTC
TRBJ2-7	TRBD1	few	TRBV18	CASSPQDRVSYEQYF	TGTGCCAGCTCACCTCAGGACAGGGTCTCCTACGAGCAGTACTTC
TRBJ2-7	-	-	TRBV6-2/TRBV6-3	CASSYAGGGNEQYF	TGTGCCAGCAGTTACGCAGGGGGAGGCAACGAGCAGTACTTC
TRBJ2-7	TRBD2	-	TRBV3-1/TRBV3-2	CASALAGVYEQYF	TGTGCCAGTGCACTAGCGGGAGTCTACGAGCAGTACTTC
TRBJ2-1	TRBD1	-	TRBV11-2	CASSFDRAVGQFF	TGTGCCAGCAGTTTTGACAGGGCTGTGGGGCAGTTCTTC